The clone carrying this T cell receptor (beta chain) was seen ten or more times. This sample stems from a study of T cells in Graves' hyperthyroidism and ophthalmopathy. Germline values: CDR1 SGHNT, CDR2 YENEEA. The CDR3 covers 14 residues. Trimming left V 0 bases short and J 6 bases short, with 9 bases between. Researchers took RNA transcripts and amplified the TCR beta CDR3 regions from them. HTBI primers were employed in a first-round RT-PCR of the TCR CDR3. TCRdb re-called the multiplex PCR reads with MiXCR, one entry per CDR3 protein. The sample has 690,000 or so distinct CDR3 sequences; roughly a sixth are singletons.

The clonotype was recovered from a woman between 45 and 65 years old with Graves' hyperthyroidism that later progressed to Graves' ophthalmopathy. Sequenced input: blood. V is TRBV11-3 and J is TRBJ2-1; the D call may be TRBD1 or TRBD2 (5 bases each). DNA for the CDR3: TGTGCCAGCAGCTTAGATCGGGGCGGCAATGAGCAGTTCTTC. Amino acids: CASSLDRGGNEQFF.